This passage covers 32 T cell receptor beta chains from one sample sequenced in a study of post-analysis software for immune sequencing data. Study-wide results and caveats: Roughly 5 TRBV segments, TRBV5-6, TRBV5-1 and TRBV20-1 among them, were found more frequent in patients than controls.

Every TCR beta cDNA library bore unique molecular identifiers. TCRdb reanalysed the PCR reads using MiXCR and keeps one entry per CDR3 protein. The sample contains about 540,000 distinct CDR3 sequences, 30% to 40% of which appear only once. These TCRs' antigens remain unknown. Material for sequencing was blood. Every receptor here comes from a girl between 2 and 17 years old with multiple sclerosis.

V is TRBV19 and J is TRBJ1-6; tentatively, D is TRBD1 (5 bases). Germline V gene data show CDR1 as LNHDA and CDR2 as SQIVND (reference sequence). This CDR3 has 15 residues. V lost 3 bases to trimming and J lost 18 bases, with 24 bases between them. In nucleotides, the CDR3 is TGTGCCAGTAGTATTGACGGGAGGGGAGTCACAGCCCCCCACTTT. Protein: CASSIDGRGVTAPHF.

J is TRBJ1-1 and V is TRBV6-5, with a possible D match to TRBD1 (6 bases). Trimming cost V 5 bases and J 5 bases, with 21 bases left between them. This CDR3 region has 16 residues. Looked up from germline, CDR1 is MNHEY and CDR2 is SVGAGI. This CDR3 reads CASSPRGVGGGTEAFF. For the CDR3, the DNA is TGTGCCAGCAGTCCGCGTGGGGTCGGAGGGGGGACTGAAGCTTTCTTT.

The V gene is TRBV5-4, the J gene TRBJ2-3; D is unresolved. This CDR3 region has 13 residues. Germline V gene lookup returns CDR1 SGHNT and CDR2 YYREEE (reference sequence). Trimming shortened V by 4 bases and J by 4 bases, and 10 bases separated the two germline ends. This CDR3 reads CASSQSPPDTQYF. The CDR3 DNA reads as TGTGCCAGCAGCCAGAGCCCACCAGATACGCAGTATTTT.

The chain uses TRBV11-3 and TRBJ2-5; 9 nucleotides agree with TRBD2. With 5 bases clipped from V and 1 base from J, the junction kept 5 bases outside the gene matches. The germline V gene has CDR1 SGHNT and CDR2 YENEEA. The CDR3 spans 15 residues. This chain's CDR3 is CASSPGLAFQETQYF. The CDR3 DNA follows: TGTGCCAGCAGCCCCGGACTAGCGTTCCAAGAGACCCAGTACTTC.

This sequence joins TRBV7-9 and TRBJ2-1; D may be TRBD2 (5 bases). CDR3 length equals 15 residues. Germline CDR1 is SEHNR and CDR2 is FQNEAQ (reference sequence). The germline V and J ends were trimmed by 2 bases and 5 bases, with 13 bases remaining between them. The CDR3 nucleotides read TGTGCCAGCAGCTTACCGGGGAGCCTAGACAATGAGCAGTTCTTC. Encoded protein: CASSLPGSLDNEQFF.

This clonotype occurred a few times. The rearrangement links TRBV7-3 to TRBJ2-7, with 9 bases lining up with TRBD1. V gave up 4 bases and J gave up 6 bases; unmatched junction bases: 16. The CDR3 consists of 17 residues. The germline V gene encodes CDR1 SGHTA and CDR2 FQGTGA. The CDR3 reads CASSSPLGDRVLCEQYF. DNA of the CDR3: TGTGCCAGCAGCTCCCCCCTGGGGGACAGGGTGTTGTGCGAGCAGTACTTC.

The chain has TRBV29-1 and TRBJ2-1; 12 bases are a match to TRBD2. Looked up from germline, CDR1 is SQVTM and CDR2 is ANQGSEA. V trimming: 0 bases; J trimming: 3 bases; junction bases outside the gene matches: 9. The CDR3 has 18 residues. The CDR3: CSVEDPYRLAGVYNEQFF. The CDR3 DNA reads TGCAGCGTTGAAGATCCCTACCGACTAGCGGGGGTCTACAATGAGCAGTTCTTC.

The sample holds many counts of this clonotype. The V and J genes are TRBV20-1 and TRBJ2-1; TRBD2 agrees at 10 bases. Trimming took 3 bases from V and 6 from J; bases not matched to a gene: 8. CDR3 length equals 15 residues. In germline, CDR1 is DFQATT, CDR2 SNEGSKA (reference sequence). CDR3 coding DNA: TGCAGTGCTAGTAGTCAGCGGGGGGGCATCAATGAGCAGTTCTTC. It codes for CSASSQRGGINEQFF.

In the case of this clonotype: This clone may be a read error of a much larger clone one base away. The J gene is TRBJ2-5, the V gene TRBV10-3, with 9 bases lining up with TRBD1. Germline lookup yields CDR1 ENHRY and CDR2 SYGVKD. This CDR3 is built from 15 residues. CDR3: CVISEPGQGRETQYF. CDR3 DNA: TGTGTCATCAGCGAACCGGGACAGGGTCGGGAGACCCAGTACTTC.

CDR3 in amino acids: CASSVRPGQETQYF. CDR3 in DNA: TGTGCCAGCAGCGTTCGGCCGGGCCAAGAGACCCAGTACTTC. The chain is built from TRBV11-2 and TRBJ2-7; D uncertain. The J call is doubtful: the DNA matches TRBJ2-5 better. Germline values: CDR1 SGHAT, CDR2 FQNNGV. This CDR3 comprises 14 residues.

This clonotype was counted only a few times. V gene TRBV20-1 combines with J gene TRBJ2-7; no clear D gene. The germline V and J ends were trimmed by 3 bases and 2 bases, with 5 bases remaining between them. The CDR3 is 11 residues long. CDR1 and CDR2 from the germline V gene are DFQATT and SNEGSKA (reference sequence). This CDR3 reads CSARLAYEQYF. CDR3 DNA: TGCAGTGCTAGGCTCGCCTACGAGCAGTACTTC.

This clonotype has a single count. V usage is TRBV27 and J usage is TRBJ1-2; D perhaps matches TRBD1 (5 bases). The CDR3 has 14 amino acids. CDR1 is MNHEY, CDR2 SMNVEV, per germline (reference sequence). With 2 bases removed from V and 7 bases from J, the gap between germline ends came to 14 bases. The CDR3 is CASSLMARGFGYTF. The CDR3 DNA reads as TGTGCCAGCAGTTTAATGGCGCGGGGCTTTGGCTACACCTTC.

This clonotype was seen a few times. The rearrangement links TRBV29-1 to TRBJ1-1, with TRBD1 identical over 9 bases. The junction had 8 bases not matched to a gene; V was cut back by 1 base and J by 5 bases. The CDR3 length is 15 residues. The germline V gene encodes CDR1 SQVTM and CDR2 ANQGSEA. The CDR3 protein is CSVEARTGAPTEAFF. The CDR3, as DNA: TGCAGCGTTGAAGCCCGGACAGGGGCCCCAACTGAAGCTTTCTTT.

The V and J genes are TRBV7-9 and TRBJ1-1; D might be TRBD1 (5 bases). Germline values: CDR1 SEHNR, CDR2 FQNEAQ (reference sequence). Trimming removed 1 base at V and 6 bases at J, with 15 bases between. The CDR3 is 15 residues long. CDR3 residues: CASSLEGRVTSEAFF. CDR3 in DNA: TGTGCCAGCAGCTTAGAGGGCAGGGTAACTTCTGAAGCTTTCTTT.

The chain employs TRBV6-5 and TRBJ2-3, with TRBD1 matching over 9 bases. Germline assignment: CDR1 MNHEY and CDR2 SVGAGI. V was pared by 4 bases and J by 6 bases, with 5 bases of the junction left unmatched. The CDR3 runs 14 residues. The chain's CDR3 is CASSWDRDLDTQYF. The DNA of the CDR3 is TGTGCCAGCAGTTGGGACAGGGATTTGGATACGCAGTATTTT.

This chain uses TRBV24-1 with TRBJ2-3, with D unresolved. V lost 3 bases to trimming and J lost 1 base, with 16 bases between them. The CDR3 is 17 residues long. Germline loops: CDR1 KGHDR, CDR2 SFDVKD. CDR3 protein: CATSDPNGFLGTDTQYF. CDR3 nucleotide sequence: TGTGCCACCAGTGATCCGAACGGCTTTCTGGGCACAGATACGCAGTATTTT.

This chain links TRBV4-1 with TRBJ1-5; D is possibly TRBD1 (6 bases). The V and J ends lost 0 bases and 4 bases respectively, with 19 bases between them. From germline, CDR1 is MGHRA and CDR2 YSYEKL. CDR3 size: 18 residues. The CDR3 nucleotides are TGCGCCAGCAGCCAAGAGAGAACAGGGCTGCGTCCGAATCAGCCCCAGCATTTT. Encoded protein: CASSQERTGLRPNQPQHF.

The rearrangement joins TRBV19 to TRBJ1-5; no clear D. CDR1 is LNHDA, CDR2 SQIVND, per germline (reference sequence). The CDR3 length is 15 residues. Trimming shortened V by 7 bases and J by 12 bases, and 25 bases separated the two germline ends. For the CDR3, the DNA is TGTGCCAGTACCTCCAACGAAGGGATGGTCCTGGTCCAGCATTTT. Protein sequence: CASTSNEGMVLVQHF.

V gene TRBV11-2 combines with J gene TRBJ2-3, with TRBD2 identical over 15 bases. Trimming removed 6 bases from V and 0 bases from J; junction bases left unmatched: 4. The germline gives CDR1 SGHAT, CDR2 FQNNGV. CDR3 length: 17 amino acids. As DNA, the CDR3 is TGTGCCAGCAGTTGGACTAGCGGGGGGGTTAGCACAGATACGCAGTATTTT. Its translation: CASSWTSGGVSTDTQYF.

This clonotype was detected only a few times. The chain links TRBV4-1 to TRBJ2-2; no definite D call. Trimming took off 0 bases at V and 8 bases at J, with 4 bases between the two ends. There are 12 residues in the CDR3. Germline V CDR1 and CDR2: MGHRA, YSYEKL. The DNA for the CDR3 is TGCGCCAGCAGCCAAGATCGTGGGGAGCTGTTTTTT. Encoded protein: CASSQDRGELFF.

The chain carries TRBV10-3 and TRBJ1-1, with a weak D call TRBD1 (6 bases). The CDR3 length is 15 residues. Germline assignment: CDR1 ENHRY and CDR2 SYGVKD. Trimming shortened V by 6 bases and J by 5 bases, and 19 bases separated the two germline ends. CDR3 nucleotides: TGTGCCATCAGCCTCCGGGACACCGAAGGGACTGAAGCTTTCTTT. Translated: CAISLRDTEGTEAFF.

This clonotype was recorded many times. J is TRBJ2-5 and V is TRBV6-6; a weak D match, TRBD1 (6 bases). Between the trimmed V and J ends, which lost 5 bases and 0 bases, there was a span of 13 bases. CDR1 is MNHNY, CDR2 SVGAGI, per germline (reference sequence). The CDR3 has 15 residues. CDR3 sequence: CASSNDAGDQETQYF. CDR3 nucleotide sequence: TGTGCCAGCAGTAACGACGCAGGGGACCAAGAGACCCAGTACTTC.

The chain combines TRBV29-1 with TRBJ1-4; 7 bases map to TRBD1. Germline values: CDR1 SQVTM, CDR2 ANQGSEA. With 5 bases clipped from V and 7 bases from J, the junction kept 4 bases outside the gene matches. This CDR3 comprises 12 residues. CDR3 coding DNA: TGCAGCGTTAAGGCAGGGGGTGAAAAACTGTTTTTT. It translates to CSVKAGGEKLFF.

This clonotype was counted only a few times. The chain couples TRBV5-1 to TRBJ1-4, with D possibly TRBD1 on 5 matching bases. The CDR3 sequence is 16 residues long. Trimming shortened V by 2 bases and J by 0 bases, and 11 bases separated the two germline ends. Per the germline V gene, CDR1 is SGHRS and CDR2 is YFSETQ. This CDR3 is CASSFMQGATNEKLFF. The DNA for the CDR3 is TGCGCCAGCAGCTTTATGCAGGGAGCAACTAATGAAAAACTGTTTTTT. Together with reference TRBV5-1 and TRBJ1-4, the CDR3 gives the full variable domain: KAGVTQTPRYLIKTRGQQVTLSCSPISGHRSVSWYQQTPGQGLQFLFEYFSETQRNKGNFPGRFSGRQFSNSRSEMNVSTLELGDSALYLCASSFMQGATNEKLFFGSGTQLSVL.

The J gene is TRBJ1-1, the V gene TRBV3-1; D is perhaps TRBD1 (6 bases). Per the germline V gene, CDR1 is LGHDT and CDR2 is YNNKEL (reference sequence). The CDR3 has 16 residues. V lost 0 bases and J 0 bases, leaving 11 bases between the germline ends. The CDR3: CASSQDWAGVNTEAFF. CDR3 coding DNA: TGTGCCAGCAGCCAAGATTGGGCAGGGGTGAACACTGAAGCTTTCTTT. The entire variable domain, with the rest obtained from reference TRBV3-1 and TRBJ1-1, is as follows: DTAVSQTPKYLVTQMGNDKSIKCEQNLGHDTMYWYKQDSKKFLKIMFSYNNKELIINETVPNRFSPKSPDKAHLNLHINSLELGDSAVYFCASSQDWAGVNTEAFFGQGTRLTVV.

The chain links TRBV29-1 to TRBJ1-4; D not resolved. The germline gives CDR1 SQVTM, CDR2 ANQGSEA. The CDR3 extends over 11 amino acids. Trimming pared 3 bases from V and 5 bases from J, leaving 4 bases between. The DNA for the CDR3 is TGCAGCGTTGACCAGAATGAAAAACTGTTTTTT. The encoded protein is CSVDQNEKLFF.

The rearrangement links TRBV6-1 to TRBJ1-2; D ambiguous. V dropped 3 bases and J dropped 7 bases, with 9 bases sitting between them. The CDR3 consists of 12 residues. Germline loops: CDR1 MNHNS, CDR2 SASEGT. The CDR3 loop is CASSEGGIGYTF. The DNA for the CDR3 is TGTGCCAGCAGTGAGGGTGGCATTGGCTACACCTTC.

The V gene is TRBV11-2, the J gene TRBJ1-2; 8 bases fit TRBD1. The V gene's germline CDR1 is SGHAT and CDR2 FQNNGV. With 1 base clipped from V and 2 bases from J, the junction kept 9 bases outside the gene matches. The CDR3 is 17 amino acids. CDR3 protein: CASSLGGTGDSNYGYTF. Written as DNA, the CDR3 is TGTGCCAGCAGCTTAGGCGGGACAGGCGACTCCAACTATGGCTACACCTTC.

The sample holds many counts of this clonotype. The rearrangement joins TRBV4-1 to TRBJ2-1, with D unresolved. Germline lookup yields CDR1 MGHRA and CDR2 YSYEKL. With 4 bases removed from V and 0 bases from J, the gap between germline ends came to 10 bases. The CDR3 totals 15 residues. The CDR3: CASSLRLDSYNEQFF. Written as DNA, the CDR3 is TGCGCCAGCAGCCTAAGACTGGACTCCTACAATGAGCAGTTCTTC.

This clonotype has at least ten counts. The chain is built from TRBV7-9 and TRBJ2-7, with 7 nucleotides matching TRBD1. Germline assignment: CDR1 SEHNR and CDR2 FQNEAQ (reference sequence). J was trimmed by 2 bases and V by 6 bases; bases with no gene match: 10. This CDR3 region has 15 residues. CDR3 nucleotide sequence: TGTGCCAGCAGTTCATTAGACAGGGTACCCTACGAGCAGTACTTC. Its translation is CASSSLDRVPYEQYF.

To note about this clonotype: At one of its ends the junction is not consistent with the germline gene, which may arise from a read error. V is TRBV6-5 and J is TRBJ2-1; 10 nucleotides match TRBD2. The CDR3 runs 13 residues. Germline V gene lookup returns CDR1 MNHEY and CDR2 SVGAGI. The CDR3 loop is CASRASGGFERFF. For the CDR3, the DNA is TGTGCCAGCAGGGCTAGCGGGGGCTTCGAGCGGTTCTTC.

The chain couples TRBV10-2 to TRBJ2-1, with no clear D. This CDR3 is built from 12 residues. Germline V gene data show CDR1 as WSHSY and CDR2 as SAAADI. V lost 0 bases and J lost 15, with 12 bases in between. As DNA, the CDR3 is TGCGCCAGCAGTGAGTCTCTCGGGCTCTGGTTCTTC. This sequence encodes CASSESLGLWFF.